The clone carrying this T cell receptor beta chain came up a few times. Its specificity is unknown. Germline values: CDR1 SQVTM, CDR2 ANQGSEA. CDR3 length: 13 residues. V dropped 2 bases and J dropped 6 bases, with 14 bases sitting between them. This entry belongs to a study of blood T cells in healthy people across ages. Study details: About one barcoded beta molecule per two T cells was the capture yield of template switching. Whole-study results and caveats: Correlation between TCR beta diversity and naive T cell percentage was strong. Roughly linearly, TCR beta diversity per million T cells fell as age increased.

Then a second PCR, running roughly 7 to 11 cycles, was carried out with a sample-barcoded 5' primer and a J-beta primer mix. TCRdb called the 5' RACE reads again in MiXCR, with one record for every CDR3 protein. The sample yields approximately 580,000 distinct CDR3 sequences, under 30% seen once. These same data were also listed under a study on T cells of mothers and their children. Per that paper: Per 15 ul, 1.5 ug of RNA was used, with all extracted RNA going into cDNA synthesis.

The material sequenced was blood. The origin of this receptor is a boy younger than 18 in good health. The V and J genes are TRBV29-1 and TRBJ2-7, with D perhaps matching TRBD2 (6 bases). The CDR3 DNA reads TGCAGCGTTGAACTAGCGAGAGACTGCGAGCAGTACTTC. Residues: CSVELARDCEQYF.